The entry that follows covers one T cell receptor beta chain sequence. Antigen: not known. CDR3 length equals 16 residues. V gave up 2 bases and J gave up 3 bases, with 14 bases separating them. Germline CDR1 reads MNHNY; CDR2 reads SVGAGI (reference sequence). This sample was taken from a study of brain T cells in children with intractable seizures. Data came from immunoSEQ multiplex PCR; TCRdb stores just in-frame clones and leaves some out. The sample lists fewer than 150,000 clones, 94% occurring once. The sequenced cases were selected for having the highest brain T cell transcript signatures. Study conclusions and caveats: HCMV serostatus was not known, and viral specificity came from CDR3 similarity only.

This clonotype originated in a boy under three years old with hemimegalencephaly and intractable seizures. V gene TRBV6-6 combines with J gene TRBJ2-1; D is ambiguous. Here the sequenced sample was peripheral blood, taken at surgery. CDR3 loop: CASSYGGGALYNEQFF. In DNA, the CDR3 is TGTGCCAGCAGTTACGGTGGCGGAGCCCTCTACAATGAGCAGTTCTTC.